What follows are 25 T cell receptor beta chains derived from one specimen sequenced in a study of T cell responses to AZD1222 COVID-19 vaccine. Profiling relied on immunoSEQ multiplex PCR, and the TCRdb table lists in-frame clones only, not all of them. The sample contains about 130,000 clones, 90% of which appear only once. The source material was peripheral blood, sampled on day 0 of MenACWY control vaccination. These receptors all stem from an adult in good health.

The chain links TRBV30 to TRBJ2-7; TRBD1 is a possible D gene (6 bases). Germline CDR1 is GTSNPN and CDR2 is SVGIG (reference sequence). V was clipped by 0 bases and J by 7 bases, with 22 bases between them. CDR3 length: 16 residues. Written as DNA, the CDR3 is TGTGCCTGGAGTGTATGGCCGCGTAGGGGGTTGAGAGAGCAGTACTTC. Translated: CAWSVWPRRGLREQYF.

The chain recombines TRBV28 with TRBJ1-2; D gene uncertain. The CDR3 extends over 17 amino acids. Germline V gene lookup returns CDR1 MDHEN and CDR2 SYDVKM. Trimming removed 4 bases at V and 1 base at J, with 19 bases between. CDR3 amino acids: CASSSFDLQDYNYGYTF. The CDR3 DNA sequence: TGTGCCAGCAGTTCCTTCGACCTCCAGGATTATAACTATGGCTACACCTTC.

The rearrangement joins TRBV9 to TRBJ1-6, with TRBD1 matching over 10 bases. Germline-derived CDR1 and CDR2 are SGDLS and YYNGEE. Trimming removed 4 bases from V and 8 bases from J; junction bases left unmatched: 3. This CDR3 is built from 14 residues. Written as DNA, the CDR3 is TGTGCCAGCAGCACCGGGACAGGGGATTCACCCCTCCACTTT. It translates to CASSTGTGDSPLHF.

The chain joins TRBV7-3 to TRBJ2-1; D may match TRBD1 or TRBD2 (5 bases each). The CDR3 is 16 residues long. CDR1 and CDR2 (germline): SGHTA, FQGTGA. The germline V and J ends were trimmed by 0 bases and 4 bases, with 13 bases remaining between them. The CDR3 bases are TGTGCCAGCAGCTTAACGGTGAGAGGGGTATACAATGAGCAGTTCTTC. Protein: CASSLTVRGVYNEQFF. Together with reference TRBV7-3 and TRBJ2-1, the CDR3 gives the full variable domain: GAGVSQTPSNKVTEKGKYVELRCDPISGHTALYWYRQSLGQGPEFLIYFQGTGAADDSGLPNDRFFAVRPEGSVSTLKIQRTERGDSAVYLCASSLTVRGVYNEQFFGPGTRLTVL.

The J gene is TRBJ2-5, the V gene TRBV30, with 8 bases aligning to TRBD2. V lost 3 bases, J lost 4 bases, and 10 bases stayed unmatched. This CDR3 comprises 15 residues. The germline gives CDR1 GTSNPN, CDR2 SVGIG (reference sequence). The CDR3 loop is CAWSRLASMGETQYF. The CDR3 DNA sequence: TGTGCCTGGAGCCGACTAGCGTCTATGGGAGAGACCCAGTACTTC. Full variable domain (rest looked up from reference TRBV30 and TRBJ2-5): SQTIHQWPATLVQPVGSPLSLECTVEGTSNPNLYWYRQAAGRGLQLLFYSVGIGQISSEVPQNLSASRPQDRQFILSSKKLLLSDSGFYLCAWSRLASMGETQYFGPGTRLLVL.

This chain links TRBV10-3 with TRBJ1-1; 10 bases agree with TRBD1. Germline CDR1 is ENHRY and CDR2 is SYGVKD. V lost 6 bases, J lost 8 bases, and 21 bases stayed unmatched. The CDR3 is 18 residues long. The CDR3 reads CAISPQDLGTGERLEAFF. The CDR3 DNA reads as TGTGCCATCAGCCCCCAGGACCTCGGGACAGGGGAAAGGTTGGAAGCTTTCTTT.

J is TRBJ1-1 and V is TRBV7-9, with D unresolved. The germline V and J ends were trimmed by 5 bases and 4 bases, with 8 bases remaining between them. The CDR3 contains 12 residues. Germline V gene data show CDR1 as SEHNR and CDR2 as FQNEAQ (reference sequence). The chain's CDR3 is CASSTVITEAFF. CDR3 nucleotide sequence: TGTGCCAGCAGCACGGTTATCACTGAAGCTTTCTTT.

This chain joins TRBV6-2 or TRBV6-3 and TRBJ1-5; D gene uncertain. The CDR3 contains 19 residues. CDR1 MNHEY and CDR2 SVGEGT come from the germline V gene. Trimming stripped 4 bases from V and 3 bases from J, with 25 bases between. The CDR3 region has the DNA TGTGCCAGCAGTTCACTGCCCGTGTTTATTGGGAAAAACAATCAGCCCCAGCATTTT. Translation: CASSSLPVFIGKNNQPQHF.

The chain carries TRBV7-8 and TRBJ2-1; 11 nucleotides match TRBD2. Germline V gene sequence: CDR1 SGHVS, CDR2 FQNEAQ. J lost 10 bases, V lost 5 bases, and 16 bases had no gene match. The CDR3 sequence is 17 residues long. For the CDR3, the DNA is TGTGCCAGCAGCATCCCGGGACTAGCGGCTAGACTGGGGGAGCAGTTCTTC. This encodes CASSIPGLAARLGEQFF.

This chain joins TRBV4-2 and TRBJ2-3; 10 bases are shared with TRBD2. Germline values: CDR1 LGHNA, CDR2 YNFKEQ. The CDR3 contains 16 residues. V shed 4 bases and J 1 base; nucleotides not matched to a gene: 5. The CDR3 DNA sequence: TGTGCCAGCAGCCCCTGGGGGACTAGCGGCACAGATACGCAGTATTTT. Translation: CASSPWGTSGTDTQYF.

The chain links TRBV7-9 to TRBJ1-2, with D possibly matching TRBD1 (5 bases). The CDR3 loop spans 15 amino acids. CDR1 and CDR2 from the germline V gene are SEHNR and FQNEAQ (reference sequence). The V end was cut by 4 bases, the J end by 2 bases, with 14 bases between. The CDR3 DNA follows: TGTGCCAGCAGCTCGGGGCAGGGACTAAACTATGGCTACACCTTC. This codes for CASSSGQGLNYGYTF.

The chain links TRBV14 to TRBJ1-1; D is undetermined. The CDR3 contains 13 residues. V lost 4 bases and J 1 base, leaving 7 bases between the germline ends. Germline V gene lookup returns CDR1 SGHDN and CDR2 FVKESK. For the CDR3, the DNA is TGTGCCAGCAGCCTCCTACCGAACACTGAAGCTTTCTTT. Translating it yields CASSLLPNTEAFF.

On this clone: One base away lies a much larger clone, so this may be a sequencing read error. Other DNA sequences in the sample encode the same CDR3. J is TRBJ1-3 and V is TRBV9; D unclear. The CDR3 contains 14 residues. The ends were cut back, 0 bases at V and 2 bases at J, with 6 bases in the middle. Germline lookup yields CDR1 SGDLS and CDR2 YYNGEE. The CDR3 region has the DNA TGTGCCAGCAGCGTAGGGGGTCCTGGAAACACCATATATTTT. Translating gives CASSVGGPGNTIYF.

The V call is TRBV27, the J call TRBJ2-1; D gene ambiguous. The germline gives CDR1 MNHEY, CDR2 SMNVEV (reference sequence). This CDR3 has 14 amino acids. Trimming removed 4 bases from V and 0 bases from J, with 7 bases in between. CDR3 loop: CASSSRASYNEQFF. The DNA of the CDR3 is TGTGCCAGCAGTTCGAGAGCCTCCTACAATGAGCAGTTCTTC.

The V call is TRBV9, the J call TRBJ2-1, with TRBD2 matching 13 bases. Germline V gene sequence: CDR1 SGDLS, CDR2 YYNGEE. CDR3 size: 16 residues. V lost 0 bases, J lost 9 bases, and 6 bases stayed unmatched. The CDR3: CASSVASLAGGLEQFF. Written as DNA, the CDR3 is TGTGCCAGCAGCGTAGCCTCACTAGCGGGGGGGCTTGAGCAGTTCTTC.

The chain employs TRBV3-1 (or the pseudogene TRBV3-2) and TRBJ1-3; TRBD1 might be the D (5 bases). Germline V gene sequence: CDR1 LGHDT, CDR2 YNNKEL (reference sequence). The CDR3 is made up of 15 amino acids. The V and J ends lost 2 bases and 4 bases respectively, with 12 bases between them. The CDR3 bases are TGTGCCAGCAGCCAACAGGGACTGCCCGGAAACACCATATATTTT. This gives the protein CASSQQGLPGNTIYF.

The chain couples TRBV7-6 to TRBJ2-5, with D uncertain. In germline, CDR1 is SGHVS, CDR2 FNYEAQ. V gave up 1 base and J gave up 4 bases, with 10 bases separating them. This CDR3 spans 14 amino acids. The DNA for the CDR3 is TGTGCCAGCAGCTTAGAGCCTCGAGGAGAGACCCAGTACTTC. Amino acids: CASSLEPRGETQYF. Full variable domain (rest looked up from reference TRBV7-6 and TRBJ2-5): GAGVSQSPRYKVTKRGQDVALRCDPISGHVSLYWYRQALGQGPEFLTYFNYEAQQDKSGLPNDRFSAERPEGSISTLTIQRTEQRDSAMYRCASSLEPRGETQYFGPGTRLLVL.

V and J are TRBV9 and TRBJ1-4; D is unresolved. This CDR3 has 13 amino acids. Germline CDR1 SGDLS, CDR2 YYNGEE. Trimming took off 0 bases at V and 8 bases at J, with 8 bases between the two ends. The chain's CDR3 is CASSVGYREKLFF. The CDR3 nucleotides are TGTGCCAGCAGCGTAGGGTACAGAGAAAAACTGTTTTTT.

The chain uses TRBV2 and TRBJ1-4; D is unresolved. The CDR3 runs to 17 residues. The germline V gene encodes CDR1 SNHLY and CDR2 FYNNEI. Trimming left V 6 bases short and J 8 bases short, with 25 bases between. Written as DNA, the CDR3 is TGTGCCAGCAGCGAGGGAGGGTTCGCTCGAGTTCACGAAAAACTGTTTTTT. This translates into CASSEGGFARVHEKLFF. Looking up the rest from reference TRBV2 and TRBJ1-4 gives the full variable domain: EPEVTQTPSHQVTQMGQEVILRCVPISNHLYFYWYRQILGQKVEFLVSFYNNEISEKSEIFDDQFSVERPDGSNFTLKIRSTKLEDSAMYFCASSEGGFARVHEKLFFGSGTQLSVL.

This chain connects TRBV20-1 to TRBJ1-2; D ambiguous. CDR3 size: 8 residues. CDR1 and CDR2 (germline): DFQATT, SNEGSKA (reference sequence). CDR3 DNA sequence: TGCAGGGCGGGTGGCTACACCTTC. Its protein is CRAGGYTF.

In this sample, this clone turned up a few times. The J gene is TRBJ1-1, the V gene TRBV19; D may be TRBD1 (5 bases). CDR3 length: 16 amino acids. V lost 3 bases and J lost 1, with 15 bases in between. Germline V gene lookup returns CDR1 LNHDA and CDR2 SQIVND (reference sequence). CDR3 protein: CASSIGRQRWNTEAFF. The CDR3 DNA reads as TGTGCCAGTAGTATCGGGCGACAGAGATGGAACACTGAAGCTTTCTTT.

This sequence joins TRBV6-5 and TRBJ2-7; 7 nucleotides agree with TRBD1. The V segment lost 6 bases and the J segment 4 bases; nucleotides outside the gene matches: 9. Germline V gene lookup returns CDR1 MNHEY and CDR2 SVGAGI. CDR3 length: 14 residues. The CDR3 DNA reads TGTGCCAGCAGAACCGGGACAGAATCATACGAGCAGTACTTC. Its protein is CASRTGTESYEQYF.

This clone was seen only once. The chain links TRBV7-2 to TRBJ2-3; 8 bases map to TRBD2. The CDR3 consists of 15 residues. Germline CDR1 SGHTA, CDR2 FQGNSA. Unmatched junction bases numbered 6, after V lost 6 bases and J lost 1 base. The CDR3, as DNA: TGTGCCAGCAGTCGGGGGCGGGGGGGCACAGATACGCAGTATTTT. Translating gives CASSRGRGGTDTQYF.

V is TRBV15 and J is TRBJ2-7, with 11 bases identical to TRBD1. The CDR3 is 15 amino acids. Looked up from germline, CDR1 is LNHNV and CDR2 is YYDKDF (reference sequence). V gave up 3 bases and J gave up 7 bases; unmatched junction bases: 8. CDR3 region: CATSREDRGRQEQYF. As DNA, the CDR3 is TGTGCCACCAGCAGGGAGGACAGGGGGCGTCAGGAGCAGTACTTC.

The genes are TRBV2 and TRBJ2-1; D is possibly TRBD2 (5 bases). The V end was cut by 1 base, the J end by 9 bases, with 10 bases between. Per germline, CDR1 SNHLY and CDR2 FYNNEI. This CDR3 comprises 13 residues. The CDR3 is CASSEERAGEQFF. As DNA, the CDR3 is TGTGCCAGCAGTGAAGAGAGGGCGGGTGAGCAGTTCTTC.